This record looks at one TCR beta chain sequence and its context. Sequencing was performed with immunoSEQ multiplex PCR; in TCRdb, only in-frame clones are kept and a portion is missing. This table holds around 50,000 clones, over 75% found once. The data are from a study of OX40 agonist ivuxolimab in advanced cancers. The receptor was derived from an adult with an advanced solid tumor such as melanoma, head and neck, liver or kidney cancer. The sequenced sample was CD4+ or CD8+ T cells sorted from blood, obtained in a trial of the OX40 agonist ivuxolimab.

The CDR3 nucleotides are TGCGCCAGCAGTTTTCTAGCGGGAGACACAGATACGCAGTATTTT. Protein: CASSFLAGDTDTQYF. This rearrangement joins TRBV10-2 to TRBJ2-3; 10 bases match TRBD2. V lost 5 bases, J lost 2 bases, and 4 bases stayed unmatched. Germline CDR1 reads WSHSY; CDR2 reads SAAADI. There are 15 residues in the CDR3.